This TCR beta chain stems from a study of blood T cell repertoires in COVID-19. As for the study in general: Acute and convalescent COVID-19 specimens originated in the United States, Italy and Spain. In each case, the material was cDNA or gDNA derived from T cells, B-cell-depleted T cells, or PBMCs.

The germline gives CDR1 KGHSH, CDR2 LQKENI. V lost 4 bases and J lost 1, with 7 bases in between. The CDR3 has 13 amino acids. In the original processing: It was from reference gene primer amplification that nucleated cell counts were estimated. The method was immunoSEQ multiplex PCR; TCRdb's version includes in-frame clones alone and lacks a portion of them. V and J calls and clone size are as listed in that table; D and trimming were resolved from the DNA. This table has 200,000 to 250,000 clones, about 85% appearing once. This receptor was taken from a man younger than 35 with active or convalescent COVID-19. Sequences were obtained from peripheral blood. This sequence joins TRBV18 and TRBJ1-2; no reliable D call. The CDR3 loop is CASSQDFNYGYTF. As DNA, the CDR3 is TGTGCCAGCTCACAGGACTTTAACTATGGCTACACCTTC.